This TCR beta chain emerged from a study of OX40 agonist ivuxolimab in advanced cancers. For the study at large: Dosing consisted of intravenous ivuxolimab at 0.01 to 10 mg/kg every 2 weeks. Patients treated during dose escalation were battling hepatocellular carcinoma, melanoma, renal cell or head and neck cancer.

General observations from the study: Clones of CD4+ and CD8+ blood T cells grew by week 6 at doses of 0.1 to 3.0 mg/kg.

For this clone: Its antigen remains unknown.

Measured with immunoSEQ multiplex PCR; TCRdb has only the in-frame clones, and not every one. The table includes about 64,000 clones, around 83% detected once. Sampling times: baseline, cycle 4 day 1, cycle 7 day 1. The clonotype originates from an adult with an advanced solid tumor such as melanoma, head and neck, liver or kidney cancer. The starting material was CD4+ or CD8+ T cells sorted from blood, obtained in a trial of the OX40 agonist ivuxolimab.

The DNA of the CDR3 is TGTGCCAGCAGTTTATTGGCCAGGTCTTACGAGCAGTACTTC. Translation: CASSLLARSYEQYF. The chain couples TRBV28 to TRBJ2-7; D uncertain. Trimming shortened V by 1 base and J by 4 bases, and 11 bases separated the two germline ends. The V gene's germline CDR1 is MDHEN and CDR2 SYDVKM. CDR3 length equals 14 residues. The whole variable domain, filled in from reference TRBV28 and TRBJ2-7, reads DVKVTQSSRYLVKRTGEKVFLECVQDMDHENMFWYRQDPGLGLRLIYFSYDVKMKEKGDIPEGYSVSREKKERFSLILESASTNQTSMYLCASSLLARSYEQYFGPGTRLTVT.